This TCR beta chain was captured in a study of OX40 agonist ivuxolimab in advanced cancers. Method: immunoSEQ multiplex PCR; TCRdb's copy keeps in-frame clones and lacks some. The sample consists of 45,000 to 65,000 clones, 86% of them appearing once. This CDR3 has 11 amino acids. Germline V gene data show CDR1 as SQVTM and CDR2 as ANQGSEA. V lost 4 bases and J 1 base, leaving 3 bases between the germline ends. This chain links TRBV29-1 with TRBJ2-3; D gene unclear. The source was CD4+ or CD8+ T cells sorted from blood, collected in a trial of the OX40 agonist ivuxolimab. This TCR came from an adult with an advanced solid tumor such as melanoma, head and neck, liver or kidney cancer. The CDR3 DNA reads as TGCAGCGTTGCGGGCACAGATACGCAGTATTTT. Its translation is CSVAGTDTQYF.